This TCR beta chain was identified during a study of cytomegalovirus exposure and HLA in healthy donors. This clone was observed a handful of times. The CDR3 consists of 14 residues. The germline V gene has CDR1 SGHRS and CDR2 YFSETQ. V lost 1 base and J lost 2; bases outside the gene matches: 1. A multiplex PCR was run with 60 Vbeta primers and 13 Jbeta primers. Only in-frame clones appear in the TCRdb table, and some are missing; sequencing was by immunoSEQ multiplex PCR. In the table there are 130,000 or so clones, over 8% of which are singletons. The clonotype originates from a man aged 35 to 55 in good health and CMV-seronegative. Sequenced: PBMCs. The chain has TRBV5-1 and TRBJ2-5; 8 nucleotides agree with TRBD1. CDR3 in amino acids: CASSLWTGQETQYF. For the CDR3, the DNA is TGCGCCAGCAGCTTGTGGACAGGGCAAGAGACCCAGTACTTC.